These 23 T cell receptor beta chains share one sample of origin, sequenced in a study of response to subunit inactivated influenza vaccine. Each CDR3 protein gets one entry after TCRdb re-called the RT-PCR reads with MiXCR. Among approximately 520,000 distinct CDR3 sequences, about 25% were seen once, and the ten largest hold over 1.5%. The sequenced sample was CD4+ T cells sorted from PBMCs, obtained around 5 days after vaccination. These receptors came from a man aged 50 or older who received an inactivated influenza vaccine.

In the case of this clonotype: This clone may be a read error of a much larger clone one base away. This chain links TRBV5-1 with TRBJ2-3; D may be TRBD2 (6 bases). The CDR3 length is 16 residues. Germline CDR1 and CDR2: SGHRS and YFSETQ. The CDR3 region is CASRSGRRGRTDTEYF. As DNA, the CDR3 is TGCGCCAGCAGGTCAGGTAGGCGGGGCCGCACAGATACGGAGTATTTT.

This clonotype occurred many times. CDR3 in amino acids: CASSPTIPAQYF. CDR3 DNA: TGTGCCAGCAGTCCCACTATACCGGCGCAGTATTTT. The rearrangement uses TRBV12-3 or TRBV12-4 and TRBJ2-3, with D hard to call. There are 12 residues in the CDR3. V lost 5 bases to trimming and J lost 10 bases, with 13 bases between them.

In its sample, this clonotype was seen a few times. This chain joins TRBV15 and TRBJ1-2; D is possibly TRBD1 (5 bases). Trimming shortened V by 1 base and J by 1 base, and 13 bases separated the two germline ends. CDR3 size: 16 residues. Germline V CDR1 and CDR2: LNHNV, YYDKDF (reference sequence). The CDR3 bases are TGTGCCACCAGCAGAGGGCTAGGGACTTTTAACTATGGCTACACCTTC. Its protein is CATSRGLGTFNYGYTF.

This clonotype was seen repeatedly, ten times or more. CDR3 in amino acids: CASSFTGTTDTQYF. The CDR3 coding sequence is TGCGCCAGCAGCTTTACCGGGACCACAGATACGCAGTATTTT. The genes are TRBV5-1 and TRBJ2-3; D assignment may be TRBD1 or TRBD2 (5 bases each). Germline lookup yields CDR1 SGHRS and CDR2 YFSETQ. V was pared by 2 bases and J by 2 bases, with 9 bases between. The CDR3 runs 14 residues.

The chain is built from TRBV7-9 and TRBJ2-5; 10 nucleotides align to TRBD1. Losses at the gene ends were 5 bases for V and 5 bases for J; bases not matched to a gene: 8. CDR3 size: 15 residues. The germline gives CDR1 SEHNR, CDR2 FQNEAQ (reference sequence). DNA of the CDR3: TGTGCCAGCAGCCGGGGACAGGGGATCGGTGAGACCCAGTACTTC. Protein sequence: CASSRGQGIGETQYF.

A few counts support this clonotype. The chain employs TRBV5-5 and TRBJ1-4; no clear D. From germline, CDR1 is SGHKS and CDR2 YYEKEE (reference sequence). CDR3 length: 13 residues. V shed 6 bases and J shed 7 bases, with 13 bases lying between them. The CDR3 coding sequence is TGTGCCAGCACCCTAGCGGGGATTGAAAAACTGTTTTTT. Protein product: CASTLAGIEKLFF.

The genes are TRBV29-1 and TRBJ1-1; no reliable D call. V was clipped by 3 bases and J by 12 bases, with 20 bases between them. The CDR3 spans 13 residues. Per the germline V gene, CDR1 is SQVTM and CDR2 is ANQGSEA. CDR3 DNA: TGCAGCGTTGATGCCCCCGGGTTCGGCGGAACTTTCTTT. Translating it yields CSVDAPGFGGTFF.

This clonotype was counted between two and nine times. The genes are TRBV7-9 and TRBJ2-3; 12 nucleotides match TRBD1. From germline, CDR1 is SEHNR and CDR2 FQNEAQ (reference sequence). The V gene end was trimmed by 3 bases and the J gene end by 4 bases; junction bases not matched to a gene: 2. The CDR3 consists of 15 residues. CDR3 amino acids: CASSLGTGGADTQYF. The CDR3 bases are TGTGCCAGCAGCTTGGGGACAGGGGGCGCAGATACGCAGTATTTT. The full variable domain, completed using reference TRBV7-9 and TRBJ2-3, is DTGVSQNPRHKITKRGQNVTFRCDPISEHNRLYWYRQTLGQGPEFLTYFQNEAQLEKSRLLSDRFSAERPKGSFSTLEIQRTEQGDSAMYLCASSLGTGGADTQYFGPGTRLTVL.

The V and J genes are TRBV27 and TRBJ2-7, with 7 bases that match TRBD1. CDR1 and CDR2 (germline): MNHEY, SMNVEV (reference sequence). The CDR3 has 14 residues. The V gene end was trimmed by 3 bases and the J gene end by 0 bases; junction bases not matched to a gene: 2. CDR3 nucleotide sequence: TGTGCCAGCAGTTTCCACAGGGGCTCCTACGAGCAGTACTTC. Amino acid sequence: CASSFHRGSYEQYF.

A few counts support this clonotype. The CDR3 is CASSPNSGYEQYF. The CDR3 DNA reads as TGTGCCAGCTCACCCAATTCAGGGTACGAGCAGTACTTC. V gene TRBV18 combines with J gene TRBJ2-7; a weak D match, TRBD1 (5 bases). From germline, CDR1 is KGHSH and CDR2 LQKENI. CDR3 size: 13 residues. Deletions cut 3 bases from V and 4 bases from J, with 10 bases between.

This sequence joins TRBV6-2 or TRBV6-3 and TRBJ2-3; D remains ambiguous. Trimming pared 5 bases from V and 2 bases from J, leaving 11 bases between. The germline CDR1 and CDR2 sequences are MNHEY and SVGEGT. The CDR3 runs 14 residues. The CDR3 loop is CASSPQLSTDTQYF. CDR3 in DNA: TGTGCCAGCAGTCCCCAGCTTTCCACAGATACGCAGTATTTT.

V usage is TRBV12-3 or TRBV12-4 and J usage is TRBJ1-3; weak D call: TRBD1 (6 bases). The CDR3 consists of 16 residues. V lost 5 bases and J 4 bases, leaving 18 bases between the germline ends. The CDR3: CASSPFTGSSGNTIYF. For the CDR3, the DNA is TGTGCCAGCAGTCCCTTCACAGGGTCCTCAGGAAACACCATATATTTT.

This clonotype has only a few counts. The genes are TRBV20-1 and TRBJ2-5, with unresolved D. From germline, CDR1 is DFQATT and CDR2 SNEGSKA (reference sequence). This CDR3 region has 13 residues. V lost 3 bases, J lost 5 bases, and 13 bases lay in between. The CDR3 protein is CSASFVNGETQYF. DNA for the CDR3: TGCAGTGCTAGTTTCGTGAATGGGGAGACCCAGTACTTC.

The chain joins TRBV7-9 to TRBJ2-5; 15 bases are a match to TRBD2. CDR1 and CDR2 from the germline V gene are SEHNR and FQNEAQ (reference sequence). This CDR3 has 16 amino acids. J was trimmed by 5 bases and V by 5 bases; bases with no gene match: 6. Here the CDR3 DNA reads TGTGCCAGCAGCCCTCCCGGGACTAGCGGGGGGGAGACCCAGTACTTC. Translated, it gives CASSPPGTSGGETQYF.

This sequence joins TRBV20-1 and TRBJ2-5; 10 nucleotides align to TRBD1. CDR1 and CDR2 from the germline V gene are DFQATT and SNEGSKA (reference sequence). Trimming cost V 6 bases and J 13 bases; bases outside gene matches: 20. There are 15 residues in the CDR3. Here the CDR3 DNA reads TGCAGTGCCCACACAACCGGGACAGGGGTGCTCCACCCGTACTTC. It codes for CSAHTTGTGVLHPYF.

This clonotype was counted between two and nine times. The chain employs TRBV29-1 and TRBJ2-3; possibly TRBD1 for D (5 bases). The CDR3 is 10 residues long. CDR1 is SQVTM and CDR2 is ANQGSEA in the germline V gene. Trimming cost V 4 bases and J 8 bases, with 7 bases left between them. The CDR3 loop reads CSVGQGTQYF. The CDR3 DNA reads as TGCAGCGTTGGGCAGGGTACGCAGTATTTT.

There are a few counts of this clonotype. The rearrangement joins TRBV7-8 to TRBJ2-3; a possible D gene is TRBD2 (5 bases). Between the trimmed V and J ends, which lost 6 bases and 1 base, there was a span of 17 bases. CDR1 SGHVS and CDR2 FQNEAQ come from the germline V gene. This CDR3 spans 16 amino acids. The CDR3 DNA sequence: TGTGCCAGCAGAGCAAAGAGGGTGGGTGGCACAGATACGCAGTATTTT. It specifies CASRAKRVGGTDTQYF.

The V and J genes are TRBV20-1 and TRBJ2-1; perhaps TRBD1 as D (5 bases). Germline loops: CDR1 DFQATT, CDR2 SNEGSKA (reference sequence). There are 12 residues in the CDR3. Trimming removed 5 bases at V and 0 bases at J, with 5 bases between. The CDR3 loop reads CSAGHSYNEQFF. As DNA, the CDR3 is TGCAGTGCTGGACACTCCTACAATGAGCAGTTCTTC.

This clonotype was seen a handful of times. This rearrangement joins TRBV5-1 to TRBJ2-1; 7 nucleotides align to TRBD1. Germline trimming cut 0 bases from V and 2 bases from J; bases unmatched to any gene: 17. CDR1 SGHRS and CDR2 YFSETQ come from the germline V gene. The CDR3 loop spans 20 amino acids. This CDR3 reads CASSLGLSTGWLFAYNEQFF. The CDR3 DNA reads TGCGCCAGCAGCTTGGGACTGTCGACAGGGTGGTTATTTGCCTACAATGAGCAGTTCTTC. Full variable domain (remainder filled in from reference TRBV5-1 and TRBJ2-1): KAGVTQTPRYLIKTRGQQVTLSCSPISGHRSVSWYQQTPGQGLQFLFEYFSETQRNKGNFPGRFSGRQFSNSRSEMNVSTLELGDSALYLCASSLGLSTGWLFAYNEQFFGPGTRLTVL.

This clonotype was detected only a few times. The chain uses TRBV4-2 and TRBJ2-5; 13 nucleotides line up with TRBD2. V was clipped by 5 bases and J by 6 bases; unmatched bases: 9. Germline loops: CDR1 LGHNA, CDR2 YNFKEQ. This CDR3 is built from 16 residues. CDR3 amino acids: CASSSWTSGGVKTQYF. In DNA form, the CDR3 reads TGTGCCAGCAGCTCCTGGACTAGCGGGGGAGTCAAGACCCAGTACTTC.

This chain uses TRBV29-1 with TRBJ2-1; a possible D gene is TRBD1 (6 bases). V dropped 6 bases and J dropped 7 bases, with 10 bases sitting between them. The germline CDR1 and CDR2 sequences are SQVTM and ANQGSEA. The CDR3 loop spans 11 amino acids. The CDR3 is CSVDRLNEQFF. CDR3 nucleotides: TGCAGCGTCGACAGGTTGAATGAGCAGTTCTTC.

The genes are TRBV12-3 or TRBV12-4 and TRBJ2-1; 12 bases are a match to TRBD2. The CDR3 is made up of 16 amino acids. Unmatched junction bases numbered 10, after V lost 6 bases and J lost 7 bases. CDR3 loop: CASSRATSGRPNEQFF. The CDR3 region has the DNA TGTGCCAGCAGCCGAGCGACTAGCGGGAGACCGAATGAGCAGTTCTTC.

This clonotype was seen more than once but under ten times. CDR3 coding DNA: TGTGCCAGCAGTGAGGGGGCCAGCTATGGCTACACCTTC. Translated, it gives CASSEGASYGYTF. This chain connects TRBV2 to TRBJ1-2; D is possibly TRBD1 (6 bases). The CDR3 is 13 amino acids. In germline, CDR1 is SNHLY, CDR2 FYNNEI. V was pared by 3 bases and J by 4 bases, with 9 bases between.